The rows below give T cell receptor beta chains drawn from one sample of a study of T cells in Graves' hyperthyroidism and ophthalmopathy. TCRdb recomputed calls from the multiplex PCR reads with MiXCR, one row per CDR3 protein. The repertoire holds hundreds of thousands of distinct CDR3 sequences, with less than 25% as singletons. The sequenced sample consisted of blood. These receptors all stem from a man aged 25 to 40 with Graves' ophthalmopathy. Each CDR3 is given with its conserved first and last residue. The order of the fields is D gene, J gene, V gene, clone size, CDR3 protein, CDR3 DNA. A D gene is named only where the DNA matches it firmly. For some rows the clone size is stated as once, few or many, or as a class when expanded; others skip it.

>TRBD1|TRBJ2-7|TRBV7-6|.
CASSQTADRSYEQYF
TGTGCCAGCAGCCAAACAGCGGACAGGTCCTACGAGCAGTACTTC
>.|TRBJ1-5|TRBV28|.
CASSWVSNQPQHF
TGTGCCAGCAGTTGGGTCTCCAATCAGCCCCAGCATTTT
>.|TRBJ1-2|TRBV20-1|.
CSASSGFGQGVSHGYTF
TGCAGTGCTAGCAGTGGGTTTGGGCAGGGTGTCAGCCATGGCTACACCTTC
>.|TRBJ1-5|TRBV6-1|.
CASSVVSGGSDQPQHF
TGTGCCAGCAGTGTAGTCTCGGGAGGGTCGGATCAGCCCCAGCATTTT
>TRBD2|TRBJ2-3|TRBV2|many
CASSVDLTSGRGADTQYF
TGTGCCAGCAGTGTCGATCTGACTAGCGGGAGAGGGGCAGATACGCAGTATTTT
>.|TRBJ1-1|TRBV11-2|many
CASSPIDGILGAFF
TGTGCCAGCAGCCCCATTGACGGGATTTTGGGAGCTTTCTTT
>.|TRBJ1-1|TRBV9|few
CASSVGGEPTEAFF
TGTGCCAGCAGCGTAGGAGGGGAACCCACTGAAGCTTTCTTT
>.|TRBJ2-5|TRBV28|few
CASSLPGLLSRTQYF
TGTGCCAGCAGCTTACCGGGACTTCTTTCTCGGACCCAGTACTTC
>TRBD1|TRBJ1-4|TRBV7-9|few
CASSLGGQVGEKLFF
TGTGCCAGCAGCTTAGGGGGACAGGTTGGTGAAAAACTGTTTTTT
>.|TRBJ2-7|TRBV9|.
CASSVGDIPYEQYF
TGTGCCAGCAGCGTAGGGGACATCCCCTACGAGCAGTACTTC
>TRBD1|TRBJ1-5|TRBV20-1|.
CSAKQGFNQPQHF
TGCAGTGCTAAACAGGGGTTCAATCAGCCCCAGCATTTT
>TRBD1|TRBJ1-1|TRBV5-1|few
CASSDQPGQGKGSEAFF
TGCGCCAGCAGCGACCAACCGGGACAGGGGAAAGGTAGTGAAGCTTTCTTT
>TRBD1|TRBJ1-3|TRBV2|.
CASGTGGGRNTIYF
TGTGCCAGCGGGACAGGGGGGGGCCGAAACACCATATATTTT
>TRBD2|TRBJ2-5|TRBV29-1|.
CSVTSKGLAGVDTQYF
TGCAGCGTTACTTCCAAGGGACTAGCGGGAGTTGACACCCAGTACTTC
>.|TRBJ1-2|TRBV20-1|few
CSAREGTNYGYTF
TGCAGTGCTAGAGAGGGAACCAACTATGGCTACACCTTC
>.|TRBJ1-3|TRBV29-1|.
CSVVERVSLSGNTIYF
TGCAGCGTTGTCGAAAGAGTATCTCTCTCTGGAAACACCATATATTTT
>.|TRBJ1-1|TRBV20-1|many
CSAPIRADTEAFF
TGCAGTGCGCCGATTAGGGCAGACACTGAAGCTTTCTTT
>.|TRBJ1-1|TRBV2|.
CASSPGYMNTEAFF
TGTGCCAGCAGCCCAGGGTACATGAACACTGAAGCTTTCTTT
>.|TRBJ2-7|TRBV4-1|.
CASSQLAISYEQYF
TGCGCCAGCAGCCAACTAGCGATATCCTACGAGCAGTACTTC
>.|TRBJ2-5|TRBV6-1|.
CASSEDQGRETQYF
TGTGCCAGCAGTGAAGATCAGGGGAGGGAGACCCAGTACTTC
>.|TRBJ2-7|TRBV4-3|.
CASSPTSSQGLYEQYF
TGCGCCAGCAGCCCAACATCGTCCCAGGGGCTCTACGAGCAGTACTTC
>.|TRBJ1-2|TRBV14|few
CASSQSARANNYGYTF
TGTGCCAGCAGCCAATCCGCGAGGGCGAATAACTATGGCTACACCTTC
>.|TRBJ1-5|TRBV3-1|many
CASSQEARGNQPQHF
TGTGCCAGCAGCCAAGAAGCCAGGGGCAATCAGCCCCAGCATTTT
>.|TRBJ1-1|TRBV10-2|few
CASSESVLYTNTEAFF
TGCGCCAGCAGTGAGTCGGTCCTTTACACGAACACTGAAGCTTTCTTT
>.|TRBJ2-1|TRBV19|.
CASKLGVNEQFF
TGTGCCAGTAAACTGGGAGTAAATGAGCAGTTCTTC
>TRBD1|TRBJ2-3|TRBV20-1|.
CSARRQGAGAGRSAYTQYF
TGCAGTGCTAGACGACAGGGGGCGGGGGCAGGTAGATCTGCGTATACGCAGTATTTT
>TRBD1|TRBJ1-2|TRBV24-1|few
CATSASDRGYGYTF
TGTGCCACCAGTGCCTCAGACAGGGGGTATGGCTACACCTTC
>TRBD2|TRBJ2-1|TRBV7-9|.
CASRGGGLEQFF
TGTGCCAGCAGGGGTGGGGGACTAGAGCAGTTCTTC
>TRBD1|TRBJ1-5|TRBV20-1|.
CSAPGQGSQPQHF
TGCAGTGCCCCCGGACAGGGTAGTCAGCCCCAGCATTTT
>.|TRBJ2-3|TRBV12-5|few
CASAQGVASPEDTQYF
TGTGCTAGTGCCCAGGGAGTAGCGTCTCCTGAAGATACGCAGTATTTT
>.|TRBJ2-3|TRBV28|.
CASAGSATSTDTQYF
TGTGCCAGCGCCGGGAGCGCTACTAGCACAGATACGCAGTATTTT
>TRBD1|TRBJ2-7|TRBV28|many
CASVDRVVREQYF
TGTGCCAGCGTAGACAGGGTCGTTCGCGAGCAGTACTTC
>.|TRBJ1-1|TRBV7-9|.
CASSQTGREAFF
TGTGCCAGCAGCCAAACCGGGAGAGAAGCTTTCTTT
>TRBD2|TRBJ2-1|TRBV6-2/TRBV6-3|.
CASRREVGKSYNEQFF
TGTGCCAGCAGGCGGGAGGTCGGCAAATCCTACAATGAGCAGTTCTTC
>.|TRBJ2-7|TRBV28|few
CASRRSGQTLYEQYF
TGTGCCAGCAGACGCTCCGGACAGACCCTCTACGAGCAGTACTTC
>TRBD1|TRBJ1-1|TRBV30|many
CAWGRDGTGFNTEAFF
TGTGCCTGGGGCCGAGATGGGACAGGGTTTAACACTGAAGCTTTCTTT
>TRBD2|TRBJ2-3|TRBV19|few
CASHQAGGPPDTQYF
TGTGCCAGCCATCAAGCGGGAGGGCCCCCAGATACGCAGTATTTT
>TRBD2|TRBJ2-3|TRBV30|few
CAWRTSGRIGGTDTQYF
TGTGCCTGGCGGACTAGCGGGAGGATCGGGGGCACAGATACGCAGTATTTT
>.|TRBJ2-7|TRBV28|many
CASRYDRASDEQYF
TGTGCCAGCAGATATGACAGAGCCTCGGACGAGCAGTACTTC
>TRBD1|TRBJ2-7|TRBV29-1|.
CSATGGPSPEQYF
TGCAGCGCCACAGGGGGCCCCAGCCCGGAGCAGTACTTC
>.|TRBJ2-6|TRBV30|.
CAWSKGFSSGANVLTF
TGTGCCTGGAGTAAAGGGTTCTCTTCTGGGGCCAACGTCCTGACTTTC
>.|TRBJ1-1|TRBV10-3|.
CATASLDRNTEAFF
TGTGCCACCGCATCCCTAGACAGGAACACTGAAGCTTTCTTT
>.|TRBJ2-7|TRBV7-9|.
CASSPAEEQYF
TGTGCCAGCAGCCCAGCAGAGGAGCAGTACTTC
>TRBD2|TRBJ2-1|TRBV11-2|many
CASSLDRTSGYNEQFF
TGTGCCAGCAGCTTAGACCGGACTAGCGGATACAATGAGCAGTTCTTC
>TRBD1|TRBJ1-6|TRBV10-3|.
CAISQGGNSPLHF
TGTGCCATCAGTCAGGGGGGGAATTCACCCCTCCACTTT
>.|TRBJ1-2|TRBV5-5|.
CASSFGGDYGYTF
TGTGCCAGCAGCTTTGGGGGGGACTATGGCTACACCTTC